This T cell receptor beta chain stems from a study of T cells in Graves' hyperthyroidism and ophthalmopathy. General study results and limits: Blood also contained most expanded thyroid clonotypes above 0.001.

With duration under 3 months, ophthalmopathy was active: Clinical Activity Score at least 3, NOSPECS at least 4. The junction had 10 bases not matched to a gene; V was cut back by 3 bases and J by 1 base. The CDR3 totals 18 residues. The germline CDR1 and CDR2 sequences are DFQATT and SNEGSKA (reference sequence). RNA transcripts gave rise to amplified TCR beta CDR3 regions. First-round RT-PCR with HTBI primers amplified the TCR CDR3 region. In TCRdb, the multiplex PCR reads were re-called with MiXCR into one record per CDR3 protein. The sample consists of 700,000 or so distinct CDR3 sequences, 13% to 15% of them appearing once. As regards this clonotype: Its target is not known.

The sequenced sample was blood. This sequence originates from a woman between 45 and 60 years old with Graves' ophthalmopathy. The chain has TRBV20-1 and TRBJ2-2, with 11 positions matching TRBD2. DNA for the CDR3: TGCAGTGCTAGGGGATTAGCGGGAGGGCCGGGGAACACCGGGGAGCTGTTTTTT. Translating gives CSARGLAGGPGNTGELFF.